This T cell receptor (beta chain) was identified during a study of blood T cell repertoires in COVID-19. Study as a whole: T cells, B-cell-depleted T cells, or PBMCs provided the cDNA or gDNA that served as material.

TCRdb's table, derived via immunoSEQ multiplex PCR, lists solely in-frame clones and lacks some. The sample lists 250,000 to 300,000 clones, 90% occurring once. Trimming shortened V by 8 bases and J by 0 bases, and 14 bases separated the two germline ends. This CDR3 contains 15 residues. Germline V gives CDR1 SNHLY, CDR2 FYNNEI. The sequenced sample consisted of peripheral blood. This sequence joins TRBV2 and TRBJ1-3; the D gene is possibly TRBD1 (6 bases). The sequence was collected from a woman in her forties with acute or convalescent COVID-19. CDR3 region: CASGARGFSGNTIYF. For the CDR3, the DNA is TGTGCCAGCGGAGCGAGGGGGTTCTCTGGAAACACCATATATTTT.